The T cell receptor (beta chain) described here comes from a study of blood T cells in healthy people across ages. Study results and limitations: Higher diversity, along with more naive CD4+ cells, distinguished long-lived donors from aged donors.

V lost 3 bases and J lost 0, with 12 bases in between. The CDR3 runs to 16 residues. The germline CDR1 and CDR2 sequences are SGHVS and FQNEAQ. Through a sample-barcoded 5' primer and a J-beta primer mix, a second PCR was run for about 6 to 11 cycles. The authors tagged each cDNA molecule using a template-switch adaptor with 12 random nucleotides. MiXCR was run by TCRdb on the 5' RACE reads, yielding one entry per CDR3 protein. Among approximately 800,000 distinct CDR3 sequences, under 40% were seen once, and the ten largest hold approximately 13%. Of note for this clonotype: Antigen: not known.

The V gene is TRBV7-8, the J gene TRBJ1-5, with no clear D. The sample comprised blood. The clonotype originates from a man between 18 and 29 years old in good health. In DNA form, the CDR3 reads TGTGCCAGCAGCTTCTTCGAGGGAAGTAGCAATCAGCCCCAGCATTTT. Translation: CASSFFEGSSNQPQHF.